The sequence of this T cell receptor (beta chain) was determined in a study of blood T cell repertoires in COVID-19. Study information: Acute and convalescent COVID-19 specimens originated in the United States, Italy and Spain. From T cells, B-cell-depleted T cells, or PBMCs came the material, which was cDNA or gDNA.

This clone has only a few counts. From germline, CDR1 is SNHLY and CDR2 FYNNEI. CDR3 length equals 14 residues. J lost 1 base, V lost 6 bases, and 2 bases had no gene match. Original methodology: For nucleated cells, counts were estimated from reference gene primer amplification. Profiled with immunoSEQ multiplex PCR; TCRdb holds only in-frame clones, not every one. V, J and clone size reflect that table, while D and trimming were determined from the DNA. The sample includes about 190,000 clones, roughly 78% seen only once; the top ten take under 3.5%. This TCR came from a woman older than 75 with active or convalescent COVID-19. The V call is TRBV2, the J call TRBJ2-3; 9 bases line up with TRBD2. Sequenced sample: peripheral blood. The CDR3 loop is CASRWTSGTDTQYF. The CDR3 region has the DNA TGTGCCAGCAGATGGACTAGCGGCACAGATACGCAGTATTTT.